One sample yielded the 28 T cell receptor beta chains listed below, sequenced in a study of cytomegalovirus exposure and HLA in healthy donors. Amplification used 60 Vbeta primers and 13 Jbeta primers. Here immunoSEQ multiplex PCR was the method, and the copy in TCRdb shows in-frame clones only, minus some. Of about 96,000 clones listed, roughly 74% are singletons. Sequenced sample: PBMCs. These receptors came from a woman in her sixties or seventies in good health and CMV-seropositive.

The chain uses TRBV9 and TRBJ2-1; D is ambiguous. CDR1 is SGDLS, CDR2 YYNGEE, per germline. V was cut by 0 bases and J by 10 bases, with 11 bases left in between. This CDR3 spans 13 amino acids. CDR3 sequence (DNA): TGTGCCAGCAGCGTAGGTTCAGGAACCGAGCAGTTCTTC. This sequence encodes CASSVGSGTEQFF.

This clone was seen once. The chain links TRBV19 to TRBJ1-1; TRBD1 matches at 9 bases. The CDR3 consists of 13 residues. V was clipped by 6 bases and J by 1 base; unmatched bases: 0. The germline V gene has CDR1 LNHDA and CDR2 SQIVND (reference sequence). The CDR3 region is CASRGQGNTEAFF. Written as DNA, the CDR3 is TGTGCCAGTAGGGGACAGGGGAACACTGAAGCTTTCTTT.

This clone has just a few counts. The chain recombines TRBV4-3 with TRBJ1-4; perhaps TRBD1 as D (6 bases). This CDR3 spans 16 amino acids. CDR1 is LGHNA, CDR2 YSLEER, per germline. V dropped 3 bases and J dropped 8 bases, with 19 bases sitting between them. As DNA, the CDR3 is TGCGCCAGCAGCCAGCGCACAGGGCGCCCCGGGGAAAAACTGTTTTTT. Protein product: CASSQRTGRPGEKLFF.

The chain carries TRBV6-1 and TRBJ1-4; D unclear. This CDR3 region has 14 residues. The V end lost 2 bases, the J end lost 8 bases, and 12 bases lay between the germline ends. Germline V gene sequence: CDR1 MNHNS, CDR2 SASEGT. The CDR3 is CASSERFPEEKLFF. For the CDR3, the DNA is TGTGCCAGCAGTGAAAGGTTTCCGGAGGAAAAACTGTTTTTT.

The chain uses TRBV15 and TRBJ2-7, with TRBD1 identical over 9 bases. This CDR3 is 16 amino acids long. Unmatched junction bases numbered 9, after V lost 1 base and J lost 5 bases. The V gene's germline CDR1 is LNHNV and CDR2 YYDKDF (reference sequence). The chain's CDR3 is CATSRGTGTGLNEQYF. The CDR3 region has the DNA TGTGCCACCAGCAGAGGGACCGGGACAGGGCTGAACGAGCAGTACTTC.

This clone has more than one count but fewer than ten. V and J are TRBV4-1 and TRBJ2-1; TRBD2 matches 11 bases. Trimming removed 4 bases from V and 8 bases from J; junction bases left unmatched: 16. There are 18 residues in the CDR3. Germline V gene lookup returns CDR1 MGHRA and CDR2 YSYEKL. The CDR3 DNA follows: TGCGCCAGCAGCCGAAGCAGAGATATAGCGGGAGGGCCGGATGAGCAGTTCTTC. Protein sequence: CASSRSRDIAGGPDEQFF.

The table lists this clone with a few counts. V and J are TRBV11-2 and TRBJ1-1, with D uncertain. Germline CDR1 is SGHAT and CDR2 is FQNNGV. V was shortened by 1 base and J by 4 bases, with 7 bases between the two germline ends. The CDR3 extends over 13 amino acids. Written as DNA, the CDR3 is TGTGCCAGCAGCTTAGGGGAGGCCACTGAAGCTTTCTTT. It specifies CASSLGEATEAFF.

The chain joins TRBV19 to TRBJ2-3; D is perhaps TRBD1 (5 bases). V was shortened by 3 bases and J by 0 bases, with 10 bases between the two germline ends. The CDR3 sequence is 15 residues long. The V gene's germline CDR1 is LNHDA and CDR2 SQIVND (reference sequence). The CDR3 here is CASSIRTPSTDTQYF. CDR3 bases: TGTGCCAGTAGTATCAGGACACCTAGCACAGATACGCAGTATTTT.

The V gene is TRBV19, the J gene TRBJ1-2; 8 positions agree with TRBD1. CDR3 length: 14 residues. The J segment lost 12 bases and the V segment lost 0 bases, leaving 9 bases of the junction unmatched. Germline V gives CDR1 LNHDA, CDR2 SQIVND (reference sequence). The CDR3 DNA sequence: TGTGCCAGTAGTATAGATCGGACAGGGAGGCTCAACACCTTC. The encoded protein is CASSIDRTGRLNTF.

The chain employs TRBV7-8 and TRBJ1-6; tentative D call: TRBD1 (5 bases). The CDR3 contains 14 residues. The germline V gene has CDR1 SGHVS and CDR2 FQNEAQ. The V gene lost 7 bases and the J gene lost 9 bases, with 16 bases spanning the gap. CDR3: CASTEQVLGSPLHF. In nucleotides, the CDR3 is TGTGCCAGCACCGAACAGGTGTTGGGTTCACCCCTCCACTTT. Using reference TRBV7-8 and TRBJ1-6 for the parts outside the CDR3, the full variable domain is GAGVSQSPRYKVAKRGQDVALRCDPISGHVSLFWYQQALGQGPEFLTYFQNEAQLDKSGLPSDRFFAERPEGSVSTLKIQRTQQEDSAVYLCASTEQVLGSPLHFGNGTRLTVT.

V usage is TRBV6-4 and J usage is TRBJ2-3; a weak D match, TRBD1 (7 bases). CDR1 and CDR2 (germline): MRHNA, SNTAGT. V dropped 4 bases and J dropped 4 bases, with 12 bases sitting between them. The CDR3 covers 14 residues. The CDR3 DNA is TGTGCCAGCAGTGGAGGAGGGGGCCCAGATACGCAGTATTTT. It codes for CASSGGGGPDTQYF.

This chain links TRBV4-1 with TRBJ1-2, with 7 positions matching TRBD1. J lost 2 bases, V lost 3 bases, and 3 bases had no gene match. The CDR3 covers 14 residues. The germline gives CDR1 MGHRA, CDR2 YSYEKL. CDR3 residues: CASSHQQGNYGYTF. The DNA of the CDR3 is TGCGCCAGCAGCCACCAACAGGGGAACTATGGCTACACCTTC.

CDR3 region: CASSRDPGQETQYF. The CDR3 DNA sequence: TGTGCCAGCAGCCGTGACCCGGGCCAAGAGACCCAGTACTTC. V gene TRBV7-3 combines with J gene TRBJ2-5; D gene uncertain. The CDR3 has 14 residues. The V end was cut by 5 bases, the J end by 1 base, with 11 bases between. Per germline, CDR1 SGHTA and CDR2 FQGTGA.

The gene calls are TRBV6-1 and TRBJ1-2, with D possibly TRBD1 on 5 matching bases. V lost 2 bases and J 6 bases, leaving 13 bases between the germline ends. CDR1 MNHNS and CDR2 SASEGT come from the germline V gene. The CDR3 has 14 residues. CDR3 DNA sequence: TGTGCCAGCAGTGAAAGGATGACAGCAAATGGCTACACCTTC. It translates to CASSERMTANGYTF.

V and J are TRBV9 and TRBJ1-1; 8 nucleotides align to TRBD1. V shed 0 bases and J 5 bases; nucleotides not matched to a gene: 6. Germline V gene lookup returns CDR1 SGDLS and CDR2 YYNGEE. The CDR3 covers 15 residues. Here the CDR3 reads CASSVDGRGPTEAFF. The CDR3 nucleotides read TGTGCCAGCAGCGTAGATGGCAGGGGGCCTACTGAAGCTTTCTTT.

On this clone itself: The junction differs from germline at one of its ends, possibly a read error. The V gene is TRBV10-2, the J gene TRBJ1-4; D might be TRBD1 (6 bases). The germline V gene has CDR1 WSHSY and CDR2 SAAADI. CDR3 length: 16 amino acids. CDR3 DNA sequence: TGTGCCAGCAGTTCACGGGACACTCGGCGCGATGAAAAACTGTTTTTT. Its translation: CASSSRDTRRDEKLFF.

The J gene is TRBJ2-7, the V gene TRBV7-3; 9 bases agree with TRBD1. V lost 1 base to trimming and J lost 4 bases; unmatched junction nucleotides: 2. Germline V gene lookup returns CDR1 SGHTA and CDR2 FQGTGA. The CDR3 is 14 residues long. CDR3 sequence (DNA): TGTGCCAGCAGCTTAAAAGGACAGGGGTACGAGCAGTACTTC. It yields the protein CASSLKGQGYEQYF.

The chain carries TRBV19 and TRBJ2-5; the match to TRBD1 covers 9 bases. V lost 7 bases and J lost 5; bases outside the gene matches: 8. The CDR3 spans 14 residues. From germline, CDR1 is LNHDA and CDR2 SQIVND (reference sequence). DNA for the CDR3: TGTGCCAGTATGCGACAGGGGGTAGGCGAGACCCAGTACTTC. It is translated as CASMRQGVGETQYF.

The CDR3 region has the DNA TGTGCCAGCAGTTTATTCGGTGAATACAATGAGCAGTTCTTC. It encodes CASSLFGEYNEQFF. V and J are TRBV27 and TRBJ2-1, with D uncertain. The CDR3 runs to 14 residues. V dropped 1 base and J dropped 4 bases, with 8 bases sitting between them. Germline values: CDR1 MNHEY, CDR2 SMNVEV (reference sequence).

V gene TRBV11-2 combines with J gene TRBJ2-5; D might be TRBD2 (5 bases). Germline lookup yields CDR1 SGHAT and CDR2 FQNNGV. CDR3 length equals 15 residues. V lost 2 bases to trimming and J lost 1 base, with 11 bases between them. The CDR3 sequence: CASSLKLRVQETQYF. Written as DNA, the CDR3 is TGTGCCAGCAGCTTAAAATTGAGGGTCCAAGAGACCCAGTACTTC.

The rearrangement joins TRBV7-9 to TRBJ1-1, with 8 bases that match TRBD1. With V trimmed by 6 bases and J by 6 bases, 9 bases remained unmatched. The CDR3 totals 14 residues. The germline V gene encodes CDR1 SEHNR and CDR2 FQNEAQ (reference sequence). In DNA, the CDR3 is TGTGCCAGCAGTAGTCCGCAGGGGGCCGCTGAAGCTTTCTTT. This encodes CASSSPQGAAEAFF.

This chain uses TRBV6-4 with TRBJ2-2; the match to TRBD2 covers 7 bases. This CDR3 is built from 14 residues. From germline, CDR1 is MRHNA and CDR2 SNTAGT. After removal of 8 bases from V and 6 bases from J, the junction contained 9 bases not matched to a gene. The CDR3: CASQRDGGPGELFF. CDR3 nucleotides: TGTGCCAGCCAGCGGGACGGAGGGCCCGGGGAGCTGTTTTTT.

This clone was detected only once. V usage is TRBV6-6 and J usage is TRBJ1-1, with a possible D match to TRBD1 (5 bases). CDR3 length: 16 residues. V was shortened by 7 bases and J by 2 bases, with 20 bases between the two germline ends. The germline V gene encodes CDR1 MNHNY and CDR2 SVGAGI (reference sequence). The CDR3, as DNA: TGTGCCAGCACCCCCACGACGACAGTCGGTAACACTGAAGCTTTCTTT. It is translated as CASTPTTTVGNTEAFF.

The chain recombines TRBV5-1 with TRBJ2-2, with TRBD2 matching 13 bases. Trimming cost V 4 bases and J 8 bases; bases outside gene matches: 11. CDR3 size: 17 residues. Looked up from germline, CDR1 is SGHRS and CDR2 is YFSETQ. CDR3 residues: CASSHSGTSGMVGELFF. CDR3 DNA: TGCGCCAGCAGCCACTCCGGGACTAGCGGGATGGTGGGGGAGCTGTTTTTT.

Remarks on this clone: A read error may produce the germline difference seen at one junction end. The V call is TRBV27, the J call TRBJ2-5; D gene uncertain. The CDR3 totals 16 residues. The germline gives CDR1 MNHEY, CDR2 SMNVEV (reference sequence). This CDR3 is CASSLSPIRCQETQYF. The CDR3 coding sequence is TGTGCCAGCAGCTTATCCCCTATCCGTTGTCAAGAGACCCAGTACTTC.

The chain links TRBV28 to TRBJ1-5, with D maybe TRBD1 (6 bases). The germline V gene has CDR1 MDHEN and CDR2 SYDVKM. Deletions cut 5 bases from V and 0 bases from J, with 29 bases between. The CDR3 loop spans 21 amino acids. The CDR3 protein is CASSPLSGHGVVSASNQPQHF. The DNA for the CDR3 is TGTGCCAGCAGTCCCCTCTCGGGACACGGGGTGGTGTCCGCTAGCAATCAGCCCCAGCATTTT.

This clone appeared a single time. The chain carries TRBV7-8 and TRBJ1-3; D gene unclear. The CDR3 is made up of 14 amino acids. V dropped 2 bases and J dropped 1 base, with 6 bases sitting between them. The V gene's germline CDR1 is SGHVS and CDR2 FQNEAQ. The CDR3 nucleotides read TGTGCCAGCAGCTTAACCCGGTCTGGAAACACCATATATTTT. It yields the protein CASSLTRSGNTIYF.

This clone was seen only a few times. The gene calls are TRBV7-2 and TRBJ2-3; 8 nucleotides match TRBD2. Looked up from germline, CDR1 is SGHTA and CDR2 is FQGNSA. V shed 0 bases, J shed 4 bases, and the junction held 0 bases outside the gene matches. The CDR3 consists of 14 residues. Here the CDR3 reads CASSLARGADTQYF. The CDR3 bases are TGTGCCAGCAGCTTAGCGCGGGGGGCAGATACGCAGTATTTT.